Below, 18 T cell receptor beta chains from the same sample are listed, as sequenced in a study of blood T cells in healthy people across ages. Then a second PCR, running roughly 7 to 11 cycles, was carried out with a sample-barcoded 5' primer and a J-beta primer mix. Each CDR3 protein is one row after TCRdb ran MiXCR on the 5' RACE reads. The table records some 560,000 distinct CDR3 sequences, 25% to 35% of them present only once. In addition, the sample was reused for a study of T cells of mothers and their children.

Material: blood. Receptor source: a boy between 2 and 15 years old in good health.

V and J are TRBV29-1 and TRBJ2-2; TRBD1 is a possible D gene (6 bases). The CDR3 runs to 15 residues. Germline values: CDR1 SQVTM, CDR2 ANQGSEA. Between the trimmed V and J ends, which lost 6 bases and 2 bases, there was a span of 16 bases. CDR3 sequence: CSVFTGTLNTGELFF. The CDR3 nucleotides read TGCAGCGTATTCACCGGGACACTTAACACCGGGGAGCTGTTTTTT.

This clonotype has just a few counts. The CDR3: CSVEARLAKNIQYF. In DNA form, the CDR3 reads TGCAGCGTTGAGGCCAGGCTAGCCAAAAACATTCAGTACTTC. This chain joins TRBV29-1 and TRBJ2-4, with D unresolved. The V end lost 3 bases, the J end lost 0 bases, and 9 bases lay between the germline ends. Germline lookup yields CDR1 SQVTM and CDR2 ANQGSEA. The CDR3 extends over 14 amino acids.

At least ten counts were recorded for this clonotype. The chain couples TRBV12-3 or TRBV12-4 to TRBJ2-5, with TRBD2 matching over 10 bases. The CDR3 length is 16 residues. V shed 3 bases, J shed 1 base, and the junction held 5 bases outside the gene matches. The DNA of the CDR3 is TGTGCCAGCAGTTTCGGAGCGGGGGGGTTCCAAGAGACCCAGTACTTC. It specifies CASSFGAGGFQETQYF.

The CDR3 DNA follows: TGCAGCGTGGGGGACAGGCCCTACGAGCAGTACTTC. This encodes CSVGDRPYEQYF. This chain uses TRBV29-1 with TRBJ2-7, with TRBD1 matching 8 bases. Germline V gene lookup returns CDR1 SQVTM and CDR2 ANQGSEA. The CDR3 is 12 residues long. Trimming took 6 bases from V and 2 from J; bases not matched to a gene: 3.

CDR3 sequence (DNA): TGTGCCAGCAGTTTAAGGGACAGGCGCTACGAGCAGTACTTC. This translates into CASSLRDRRYEQYF. The chain is built from TRBV12-3 or TRBV12-4 and TRBJ2-7; 8 bases are a match to TRBD1. The V segment lost 2 bases and the J segment 3 bases; nucleotides outside the gene matches: 3. The CDR3 has 14 amino acids.

The CDR3 loop reads CASSQGIAGGSSGTKNIQYF. The CDR3 region has the DNA TGCGCCAGCAGCCAAGGCATAGCGGGAGGAAGTAGCGGTACCAAAAACATTCAGTACTTC. The chain links TRBV4-3 to TRBJ2-4; TRBD2 agrees at 10 bases. With V trimmed by 1 base and J by 2 bases, 14 bases remained unmatched. CDR1 and CDR2 (germline): LGHNA, YSLEER. The CDR3 is 20 residues long.

The chain recombines TRBV29-1 with TRBJ2-3; TRBD2 aligns across 8 bases. This CDR3 is built from 14 residues. Germline CDR1 and CDR2: SQVTM and ANQGSEA. The trim removed 2 bases at V and 3 bases at J, leaving 4 bases unmatched. This CDR3 reads CSVETAGGTDTQYF. The CDR3 nucleotides read TGCAGCGTTGAAACCGCGGGAGGAACAGATACGCAGTATTTT.

The rearrangement links TRBV30 to TRBJ2-3, with D perhaps TRBD2 (6 bases). The CDR3 runs to 12 residues. Germline loops: CDR1 GTSNPN, CDR2 SVGIG (reference sequence). The germline V and J ends were trimmed by 2 bases and 14 bases, with 17 bases remaining between them. The CDR3 DNA sequence: TGTGCCTGGAGTACTTGGCGGGGTCAGATGTATTTT. Protein product: CAWSTWRGQMYF. Using reference TRBV30 and TRBJ2-3 for the parts outside the CDR3, the full variable domain is SQTIHQWPATLVQPVGSPLSLECTVEGTSNPNLYWYRQAAGRGLQLLFYSVGIGQISSEVPQNLSASRPQDRQFILSSKKLLLSDSGFYLCAWSTWRGQMYFGPGTRLTVL.

This clonotype occurred a few times. The V call is TRBV10-3, the J call TRBJ1-2; no definite D call. This CDR3 has 15 residues. The V gene's germline CDR1 is ENHRY and CDR2 SYGVKD. V gave up 5 bases and J gave up 0 bases, with 13 bases separating them. The CDR3 reads CAISPQVSTNYGYTF. DNA of the CDR3: TGTGCCATCAGTCCCCAGGTATCAACTAACTATGGCTACACCTTC.

The chain employs TRBV6-5 and TRBJ2-5, with 9 bases lining up with TRBD2. Germline CDR1 reads MNHEY; CDR2 reads SVGAGI. CDR3 size: 16 residues. The V and J ends lost 5 bases and 0 bases, in that order; junction bases with no gene match: 7. The CDR3 DNA sequence: TGTGCCAGCAGTCTAGGTCTAGCGGGGTACCAAGAGACCCAGTACTTC. This translates into CASSLGLAGYQETQYF.

The chain has TRBV25-1 and TRBJ2-5; 9 bases map to TRBD1. Germline V gives CDR1 MGHDK, CDR2 SYGVNS. Unmatched junction bases numbered 10, after V lost 3 bases and J lost 2 bases. The CDR3 extends over 17 amino acids. The CDR3, as DNA: TGTGCCAGCAGTGAGAGACAGGGGGGGCCCACACAAGAGACCCAGTACTTC. Translating it yields CASSERQGGPTQETQYF.

The genes are TRBV18 and TRBJ2-1; D is uncertain. The CDR3 covers 14 residues. V dropped 2 bases and J dropped 8 bases, with 13 bases sitting between them. CDR1 is KGHSH, CDR2 LQKENI, per germline. CDR3 DNA: TGTGCCAGCTCACCAATTGCAGAGCAGGATGAGCAGTTCTTC. The encoded protein is CASSPIAEQDEQFF.

This clonotype occurred many times. This chain joins TRBV7-6 and TRBJ1-3; no clear D. CDR1 is SGHVS and CDR2 is FNYEAQ in the germline V gene. The CDR3 consists of 15 residues. V was trimmed by 2 bases and J by 3 bases, leaving 11 bases between them. The CDR3 nucleotides read TGTGCCAGCAGCTTAAATCCCAGGATTGGAAACACCATATATTTT. This codes for CASSLNPRIGNTIYF.

This clonotype was recorded a few times. The V call is TRBV7-9, the J call TRBJ2-1, with D uncertain. Germline-derived CDR1 and CDR2 are SEHNR and FQNEAQ (reference sequence). V lost 5 bases to trimming and J lost 5 bases, with 13 bases between them. CDR3 length equals 14 residues. This CDR3 is CASSPSSLHNEQFF. The CDR3 nucleotides are TGTGCCAGCAGCCCAAGTTCGCTTCACAATGAGCAGTTCTTC.

The chain recombines TRBV5-4 with TRBJ2-5; TRBD2 matches at 12 bases. V lost 4 bases and J lost 5; bases outside the gene matches: 3. The CDR3 has 14 residues. Germline values: CDR1 SGHNT, CDR2 YYREEE (reference sequence). The CDR3 nucleotides read TGTGCCAGCAGCCTAGCGGGGGGGACGGAGACCCAGTACTTC. Amino acids: CASSLAGGTETQYF.

This chain joins TRBV4-2 and TRBJ1-1; D possibly corresponds to TRBD1 (5 bases). Trimming shortened V by 2 bases and J by 6 bases, and 13 bases separated the two germline ends. The CDR3 consists of 14 residues. CDR1 is LGHNA, CDR2 YNFKEQ, per germline. DNA for the CDR3: TGTGCCAGCAGCCAAATATGGGACGGCTCTGAAGCTTTCTTT. Protein product: CASSQIWDGSEAFF.

The CDR3: CASSQLGTEAFF. The CDR3 DNA is TGTGCCAGCAGCCAACTGGGGACTGAAGCTTTCTTT. The J gene is TRBJ1-1, the V gene TRBV4-2; D gene ambiguous. Germline CDR1 is LGHNA and CDR2 is YNFKEQ. The CDR3 runs 12 residues. V was cut by 2 bases and J by 5 bases, with 6 bases left in between.

Comment on this clonotype: Relative to the germline gene, one junction end is altered; a read error may explain this. The chain recombines TRBV7-9 with TRBJ2-2; 10 nucleotides line up with TRBD2. Germline loops: CDR1 SEHNR, CDR2 FQNEAQ (reference sequence). The CDR3 sequence is 16 residues long. The CDR3 spells CASRQTSGSNTGELFF. In nucleotides, the CDR3 is TGTGCCAGCAGGCAGACTAGCGGGTCAAACACTGGGGAGCTGTTTTTT.